The T cell receptor beta chain under discussion was sequenced for a study of OX40 agonist ivuxolimab in advanced cancers. Study-wide points: Expanded clones tended on average to be more numerous among CD8+ T cells than CD4+.

The length of the CDR3 is 12 residues. Germline loops: CDR1 LGHNA, CDR2 YSLEER. V dropped 0 bases and J dropped 8 bases, with 7 bases sitting between them. Clones were sequenced by immunoSEQ multiplex PCR, and TCRdb holds only the in-frame ones, with some missing. The sample shows tens of thousands of clones, 84% of them seen only once. In the case of this clone: Antigen unknown.

The TCR originated in an adult with an advanced solid tumor such as melanoma, head and neck, liver or kidney cancer. The material sequenced was CD4+ or CD8+ T cells sorted from blood, taken in a trial of the OX40 agonist ivuxolimab. The rearrangement uses TRBV4-3 and TRBJ1-1, with D perhaps TRBD1 (5 bases). CDR3 sequence reads: CASSQDQGEAFF. DNA of the CDR3: TGCGCCAGCAGCCAAGATCAGGGAGAAGCTTTCTTT.